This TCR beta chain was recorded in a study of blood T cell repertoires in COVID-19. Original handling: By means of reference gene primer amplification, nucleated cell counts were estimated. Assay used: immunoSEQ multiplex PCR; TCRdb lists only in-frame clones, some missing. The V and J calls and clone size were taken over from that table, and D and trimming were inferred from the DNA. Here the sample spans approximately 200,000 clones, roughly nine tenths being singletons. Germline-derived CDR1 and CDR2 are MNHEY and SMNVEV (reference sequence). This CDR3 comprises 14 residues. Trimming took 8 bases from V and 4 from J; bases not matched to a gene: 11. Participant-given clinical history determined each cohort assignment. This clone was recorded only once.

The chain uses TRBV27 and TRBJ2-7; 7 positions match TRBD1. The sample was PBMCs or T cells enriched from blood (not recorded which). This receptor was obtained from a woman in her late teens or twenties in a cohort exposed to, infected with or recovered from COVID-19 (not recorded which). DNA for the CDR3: TGTGCCAGCGCGCAGGGGACAGTCCTTTACGAGCAGTACTTC. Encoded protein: CASAQGTVLYEQYF.